This TCR beta chain was sequenced during a study of beta chain features in type 1 diabetes. Turning to the study itself: Examination of sorted cells across all samples involved around 99 million cells.

This clone was observed a handful of times. Antigen specificity is unknown. TCRB transcripts that were expressed got sequenced, as all of the isolated RNA had been reverse transcribed. Here immunoSEQ multiplex PCR was the method, and the copy in TCRdb shows in-frame clones only, minus some. The table lists nearly 350,000 clones, roughly a tenth of them singletons. Findings and caveats of the study: TCRB CDR3s from Type 1 diabetes patients were moderately but significantly shorter in all four CD4+ subsets. When VDJ junctions were examined, type 1 diabetes patients showed fewer insertions and more deletions. Within patients, naive, central memory and Treg TCRB repertoires seemed more similar than within healthy donors.

This clonotype was obtained from a man aged 25 to 40 with type 1 diabetes. The sample consisted of central memory CD4+ T cells from blood.

For the CDR3, the DNA is TGTGCCAGCAGTGGAGACAGGGAACTCGTAGCTTTCTTT. Its translation: CASSGDRELVAFF. The chain links TRBV14 to TRBJ1-1, with 7 bases identical to TRBD1. Per the germline V gene, CDR1 is SGHDN and CDR2 is FVKESK. CDR3 size: 13 residues. The J segment lost 10 bases and the V segment lost 6 bases, leaving 11 bases of the junction unmatched.